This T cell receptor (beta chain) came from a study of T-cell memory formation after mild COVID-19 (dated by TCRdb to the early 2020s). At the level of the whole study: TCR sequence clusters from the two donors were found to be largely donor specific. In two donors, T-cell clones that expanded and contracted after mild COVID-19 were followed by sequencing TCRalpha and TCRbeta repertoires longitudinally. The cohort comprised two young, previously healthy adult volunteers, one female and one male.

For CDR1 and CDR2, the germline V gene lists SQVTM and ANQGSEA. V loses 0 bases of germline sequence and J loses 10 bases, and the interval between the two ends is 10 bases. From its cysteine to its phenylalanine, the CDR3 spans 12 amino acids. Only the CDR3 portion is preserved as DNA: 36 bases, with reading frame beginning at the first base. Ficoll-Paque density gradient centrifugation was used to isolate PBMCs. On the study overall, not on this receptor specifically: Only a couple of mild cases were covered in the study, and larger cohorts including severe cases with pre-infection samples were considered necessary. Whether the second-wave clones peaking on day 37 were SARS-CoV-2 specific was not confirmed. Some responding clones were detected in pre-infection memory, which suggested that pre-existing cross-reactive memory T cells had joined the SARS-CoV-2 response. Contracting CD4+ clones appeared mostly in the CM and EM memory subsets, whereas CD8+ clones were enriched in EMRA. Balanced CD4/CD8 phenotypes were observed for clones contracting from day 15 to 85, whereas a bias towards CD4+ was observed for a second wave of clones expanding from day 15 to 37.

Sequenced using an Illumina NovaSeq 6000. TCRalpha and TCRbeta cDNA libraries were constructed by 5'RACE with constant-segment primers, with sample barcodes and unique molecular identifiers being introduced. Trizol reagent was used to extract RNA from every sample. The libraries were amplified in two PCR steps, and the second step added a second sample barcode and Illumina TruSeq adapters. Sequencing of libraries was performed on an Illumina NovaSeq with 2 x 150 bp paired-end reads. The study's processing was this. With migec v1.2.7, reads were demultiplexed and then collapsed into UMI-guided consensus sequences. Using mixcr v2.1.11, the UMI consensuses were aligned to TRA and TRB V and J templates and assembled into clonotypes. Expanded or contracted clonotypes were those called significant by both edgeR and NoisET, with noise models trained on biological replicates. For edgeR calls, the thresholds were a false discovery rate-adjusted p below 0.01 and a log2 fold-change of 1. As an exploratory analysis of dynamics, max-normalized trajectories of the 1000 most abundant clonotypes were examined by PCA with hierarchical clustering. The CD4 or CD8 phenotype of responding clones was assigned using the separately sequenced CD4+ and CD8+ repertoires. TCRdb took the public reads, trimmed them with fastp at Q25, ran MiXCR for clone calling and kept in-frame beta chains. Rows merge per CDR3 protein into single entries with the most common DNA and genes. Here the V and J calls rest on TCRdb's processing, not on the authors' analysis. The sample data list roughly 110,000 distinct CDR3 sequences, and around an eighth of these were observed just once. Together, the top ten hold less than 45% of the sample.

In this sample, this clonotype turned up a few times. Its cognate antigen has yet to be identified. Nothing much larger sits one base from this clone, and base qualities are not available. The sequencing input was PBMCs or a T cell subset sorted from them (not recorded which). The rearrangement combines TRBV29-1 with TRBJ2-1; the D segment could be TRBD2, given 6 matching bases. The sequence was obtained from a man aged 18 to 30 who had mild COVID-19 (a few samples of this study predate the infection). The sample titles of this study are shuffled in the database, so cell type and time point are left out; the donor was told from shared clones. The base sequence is TGCAGCGTTGAAGATGGGGGGTACGAGCAGTTCTTC. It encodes CSVEDGGYEQFF.